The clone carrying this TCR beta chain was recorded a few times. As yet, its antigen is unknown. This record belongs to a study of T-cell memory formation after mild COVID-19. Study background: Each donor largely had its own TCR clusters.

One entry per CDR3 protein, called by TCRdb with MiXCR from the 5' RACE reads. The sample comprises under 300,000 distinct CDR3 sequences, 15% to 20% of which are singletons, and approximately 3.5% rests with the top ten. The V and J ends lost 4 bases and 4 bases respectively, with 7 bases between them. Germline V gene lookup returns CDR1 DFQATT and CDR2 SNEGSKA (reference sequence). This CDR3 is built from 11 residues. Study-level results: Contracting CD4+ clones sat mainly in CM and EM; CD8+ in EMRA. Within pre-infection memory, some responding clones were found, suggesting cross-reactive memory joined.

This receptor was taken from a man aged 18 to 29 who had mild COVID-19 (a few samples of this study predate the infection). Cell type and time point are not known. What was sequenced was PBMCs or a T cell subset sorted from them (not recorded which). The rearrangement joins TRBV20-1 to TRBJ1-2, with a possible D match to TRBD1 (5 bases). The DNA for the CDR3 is TGCAGTGCTACGGGGGGCTATGGCTACACCTTC. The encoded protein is CSATGGYGYTF.